This passage covers 5 T cell receptor beta chains from one sample sequenced in a study of shared clonotypes between healthy human individuals. TCRdb keeps only in-frame clones here, not all; method: immunoSEQ multiplex PCR. The sample carries about 2,200,000 clones, 85% to 95% recorded once. Positive CCR7 selection of CD45RO-negative cells yielded the naive CD8 cells, and terminally differentiated effector memory CD45RA+ cells were excluded. Sequenced sample: naive CD8+ T cells from PBMCs. The receptors come from a man aged 18 to 29 in good health. Some clones in this sample may be carry-over from other donors' samples.

V is TRBV27 and J is TRBJ2-7; tentative D call: TRBD1 (6 bases). This CDR3 contains 15 residues. Germline V gene sequence: CDR1 MNHEY, CDR2 SMNVEV (reference sequence). V shed 6 bases and J shed 5 bases, with 20 bases lying between them. The CDR3 DNA reads TGTGCCAGCAGCCCTACAGGGATGGGGTCCAACGAGCAGTACTTC. This sequence encodes CASSPTGMGSNEQYF.

V usage is TRBV16 and J usage is TRBJ2-1; D may be TRBD2 (6 bases). This CDR3 spans 16 amino acids. Germline lookup yields CDR1 KGHSY and CDR2 FQNENV. V was pared by 4 bases and J by 0 bases, with 13 bases between. The CDR3 spells CASSRLGGSSYNEQFF. The CDR3 bases are TGTGCCAGCAGCCGCCTGGGGGGTAGCTCCTACAATGAGCAGTTCTTC. Filled out from reference TRBV16 and TRBJ2-1, the complete variable domain reads GEEVAQTPKHLVRGEGQKAKLYCAPIKGHSYVFWYQQVLKNEFKFLISFQNENVFDETGMPKERFSAKCLPNSPCSLEIQATKLEDSAVYFCASSRLGGSSYNEQFFGPGTRLTVL.

The DNA of the CDR3 is TGTGCCAGCAGTTACAGGGTGAGCTCCTACGAGCAGTACTTC. Translation: CASSYRVSSYEQYF. This rearrangement joins TRBV6-6 to TRBJ2-7, with D unresolved. V was shortened by 2 bases and J by 0 bases, with 8 bases between the two germline ends. The CDR3 spans 14 residues. The germline gives CDR1 MNHNY, CDR2 SVGAGI (reference sequence).

The gene calls are TRBV6-4 and TRBJ2-2; maybe TRBD2 (5 bases). Deletions cut 6 bases from V and 4 bases from J, with 12 bases between. Germline CDR1 and CDR2: MRHNA and SNTAGT. The CDR3 has 14 residues. CDR3 loop: CASSGLAGTGELFF. For the CDR3, the DNA is TGTGCCAGCAGCGGATTGGCGGGCACCGGGGAGCTGTTTTTT.

V is TRBV7-2 and J is TRBJ2-6, with unresolved D. V shed 1 base and J shed 2 bases, with 15 bases lying between them. The V gene's germline CDR1 is SGHTA and CDR2 FQGNSA. The CDR3 extends over 18 amino acids. CDR3 bases: TGTGCCAGCAGCTTAGGTGTGCTGCTTCTGGCTGGGGCCAACGTCCTGACTTTC. It is translated as CASSLGVLLLAGANVLTF.